This record covers a single T cell receptor (beta chain). Sample time point: persistent/refractory GD, antithyroid drugs over 5 years with positive TRAb. PBMC RNA was the source of the TCR library. The data are from a study of regulatory T cells in long-lasting Graves disease. The CDR3 has 14 amino acids. V dropped 8 bases and J dropped 2; count of bases not matched to a gene: 8. Relying on iRepertoire HTBI primers and Arm-PCR of CDR3 regions, the team built TCR beta libraries. MiXCR, run by TCRdb on the multiplex PCR reads, gives a single entry per CDR3 protein. The data show 400,000 to 500,000 distinct CDR3 sequences, with around 20% seen just once and approximately 14% held by the top ten.

This receptor was identified in a female donor with Graves disease. The chain combines TRBV12-3 or TRBV12-4 with TRBJ2-7; 8 bases align to TRBD1. This material consisted of peripheral blood mononuclear cells (PBMCs), taken when the disease was refractory, from a patient treated with antithyroid drugs. CDR3 protein: CASGPRDRTYEQYF. CDR3 DNA sequence: TGTGCCAGCGGTCCCCGGGACAGGACCTACGAGCAGTACTTC.